This T cell receptor beta chain was recovered during a study of vaccination and CD4 T cells after COVID-19. V was trimmed by 2 bases and J by 2 bases, leaving 9 bases between them. The CDR3 extends over 14 amino acids. Germline CDR1 MNHEY, CDR2 SVGEGT. Study-wide results and caveats: A median roughly 87% of convalescent patients' SARS-CoV-2-reactive clones emerged only after vaccination.

As concerns this clonotype: As yet, its antigen is unknown.

Researchers used the Oncomine TCR Beta short-read assay to sequence DNA from cultured CD4+ T cells. In TCRdb, the PCR reads were re-called with MiXCR into one record per CDR3 protein. Here the sample spans around 19,000 distinct CDR3 sequences, around 50% being singletons. Regarding treatment: roughly ten-day PBMC culture with coronavirus spike peptide pools or control peptides (ViraFEST assay). Patients returned positive PCR results between March and December 2020, earlier than US Alpha, Beta and Delta variants. This TCR was recovered from a human donor who had recovered from COVID-19. The material sequenced was CD4+ T cells from blood, cultured in vitro. The chain combines TRBV6-2 or TRBV6-3 with TRBJ2-5; D may be TRBD2 (6 bases). The CDR3 loop is CASSYGAGQETQYF. In DNA form, the CDR3 reads TGTGCCAGCAGTTACGGCGCGGGACAAGAGACCCAGTACTTC.